This T cell receptor (beta chain) is from a study of blood T cell repertoires in COVID-19. Looking at the study overall: COVID-19 samples, acute and convalescent, were from the United States, Italy and Spain. T cells, B-cell-depleted T cells, or PBMCs supplied cDNA or gDNA.

A few counts support this clone. This CDR3 region has 13 residues. Germline loops: CDR1 LNHDA, CDR2 SQIVND (reference sequence). The authors' processing: Nucleated cell number was recorded as an estimate derived from reference gene primer amplification. Sequencing was performed with immunoSEQ multiplex PCR; in TCRdb, only in-frame clones are kept and a portion is missing. The D gene and trimming were derived from the DNA, and the V and J assignments and clone size from that table. The sample contains about 110,000 clones, roughly four fifths of which appear only once. The rearrangement links TRBV19 to TRBJ1-2, with unresolved D. Input material: peripheral blood. This clonotype was obtained from a woman between 65 and 79 years old with acute or convalescent COVID-19. The CDR3 sequence is CVKKTPVLYGYTF. The CDR3 DNA reads as TGTGTCAAAAAAACCCCGGTGCTCTATGGCTACACCTTC.